The source of this TCR beta chain is a study of blood T cell repertoires in COVID-19. In the study overall: Both acute and convalescent COVID-19 samples were obtained from the United States, Italy and Spain. PBMCs, B-cell-depleted T cells, or T cells were the source of the cDNA or gDNA that made up the material.

Authors' data handling: Nucleated cell number was recorded as an estimate derived from reference gene primer amplification. Method: immunoSEQ multiplex PCR; TCRdb's copy keeps in-frame clones and lacks some. Clonal size and the V and J genes are those of that table, whereas D and trimming came from the DNA. The sample comprises roughly 100,000 clones, roughly 76% of which are singletons, and 4.5% to 5.5% rests with the top ten. Seattle participants joined during active infection and were tracked over time. V was cut by 3 bases and J by 4 bases, with 13 bases left in between. The germline V gene has CDR1 MNHEY and CDR2 SMNVEV (reference sequence). The CDR3 totals 15 residues.

The sequenced sample was peripheral blood. This clonotype was obtained from an older man with COVID-19, enrolled during active disease. The J gene is TRBJ1-5, the V gene TRBV27; tentative D call: TRBD1 (6 bases). CDR3: CASSFSAGTNQPQHF. The CDR3 DNA follows: TGTGCCAGCAGTTTCTCGGCAGGGACAAATCAGCCCCAGCATTTT.